This TCR beta chain was found in a study of neurological immune-mediated disorders. Looking at the study overall: Secondary progressive cases numbered 3 among the roughly 34 multiple sclerosis patients, while the other 31 were relapsing-remitting.

TCRdb re-analysed the 5' RACE reads in MiXCR, keeping a single row per CDR3 protein. The data contain under 70,000 distinct CDR3 sequences, approximately 3.4% of them singletons. This clonotype was detected ten times or more. Its cognate antigen is unknown. General study results and limits: Multiple sclerosis, the disease with the least TCR clonal expansion, fell below healthy controls, whereas HTLV-1-associated myelopathy showed the most. Neither clinical nor MRI features showed any association with the multiple sclerosis repertoire cluster, and the authors stated that larger cohorts are needed.

The source is a woman aged 45-65 years with multiple sclerosis. What was sequenced was PBMCs.

CDR3 amino acids: CASSQDWDQPQHF. The CDR3 DNA reads TGCGCCAGCAGCCAAGATTGGGATCAGCCCCAGCATTTT. The chain joins TRBV4-1 to TRBJ1-5; D gene unclear. The CDR3 totals 13 residues. Germline CDR1 is MGHRA and CDR2 is YSYEKL. The V end lost 0 bases, the J end lost 5 bases, and 5 bases lay between the germline ends.